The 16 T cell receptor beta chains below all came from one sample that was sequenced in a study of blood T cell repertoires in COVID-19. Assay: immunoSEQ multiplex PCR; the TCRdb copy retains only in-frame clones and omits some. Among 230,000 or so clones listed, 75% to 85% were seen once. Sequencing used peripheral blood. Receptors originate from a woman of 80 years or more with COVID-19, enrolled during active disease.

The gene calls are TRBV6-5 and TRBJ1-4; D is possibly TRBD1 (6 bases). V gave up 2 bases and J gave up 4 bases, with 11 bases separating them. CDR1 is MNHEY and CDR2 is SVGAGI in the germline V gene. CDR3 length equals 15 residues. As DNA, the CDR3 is TGTGCCAGCAGTTACGGGACACGACGTAATGAAAAACTGTTTTTT. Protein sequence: CASSYGTRRNEKLFF.

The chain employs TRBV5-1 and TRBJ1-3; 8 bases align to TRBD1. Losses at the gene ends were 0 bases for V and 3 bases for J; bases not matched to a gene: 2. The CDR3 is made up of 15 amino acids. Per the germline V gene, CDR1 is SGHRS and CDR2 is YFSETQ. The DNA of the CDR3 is TGCGCCAGCAGCTTGGGGGGGACAGGTGGAAACACCATATATTTT. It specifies CASSLGGTGGNTIYF.

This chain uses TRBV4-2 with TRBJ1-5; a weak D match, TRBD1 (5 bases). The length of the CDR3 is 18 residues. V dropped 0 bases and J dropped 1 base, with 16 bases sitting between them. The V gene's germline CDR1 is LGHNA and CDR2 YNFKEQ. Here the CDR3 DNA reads TGTGCCAGCAGCCAAGATTTGATAGGGGTGTTGAGCAATCAGCCCCAGCATTTT. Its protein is CASSQDLIGVLSNQPQHF.

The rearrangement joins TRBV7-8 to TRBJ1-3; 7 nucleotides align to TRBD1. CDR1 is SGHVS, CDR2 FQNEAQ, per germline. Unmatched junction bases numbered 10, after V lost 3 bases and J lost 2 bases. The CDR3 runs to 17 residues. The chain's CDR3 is CASSFLTGKEAGNTIYF. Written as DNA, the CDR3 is TGTGCCAGCAGCTTCCTGACAGGGAAGGAGGCTGGAAACACCATATATTTT.

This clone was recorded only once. CDR3 in amino acids: CASSAFWGGSLHGYTF. The CDR3 coding sequence is TGTGCCAGCAGCGCCTTCTGGGGGGGCTCACTTCATGGCTACACCTTC. This chain connects TRBV9 to TRBJ1-2; TRBD1 might be the D (6 bases). CDR1 SGDLS and CDR2 YYNGEE come from the germline V gene. V lost 3 bases and J lost 6, with 21 bases in between. This CDR3 spans 16 amino acids.

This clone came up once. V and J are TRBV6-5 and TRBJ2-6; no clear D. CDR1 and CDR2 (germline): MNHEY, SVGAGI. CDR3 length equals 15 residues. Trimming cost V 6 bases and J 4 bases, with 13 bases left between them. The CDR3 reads CASRSVGSGANVLTF. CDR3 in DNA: TGTGCCAGCAGATCCGTCGGGTCCGGGGCCAACGTCCTGACTTTC.

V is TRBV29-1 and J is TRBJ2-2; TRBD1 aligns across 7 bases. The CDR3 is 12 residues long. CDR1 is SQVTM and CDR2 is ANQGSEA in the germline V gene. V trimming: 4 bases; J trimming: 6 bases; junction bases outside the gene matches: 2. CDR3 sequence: CSVGQGPGELFF. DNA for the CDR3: TGCAGCGTTGGACAGGGCCCCGGGGAGCTGTTTTTT.

The CDR3 DNA follows: TGTGCCAGCAGCTTAACGGGAGGGGACAATGAGCAGTTCTTC. Its translation: CASSLTGGDNEQFF. The chain carries TRBV7-2 and TRBJ2-1; 8 nucleotides align to TRBD2. Trimming removed 2 bases from V and 5 bases from J; junction bases left unmatched: 2. CDR3 size: 14 residues. Germline values: CDR1 SGHTA, CDR2 FQGNSA.

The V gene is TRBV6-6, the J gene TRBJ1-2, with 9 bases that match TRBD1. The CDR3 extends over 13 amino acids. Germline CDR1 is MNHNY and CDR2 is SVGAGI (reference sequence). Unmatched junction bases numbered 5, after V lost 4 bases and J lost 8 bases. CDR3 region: CASSSTGGSGYTF. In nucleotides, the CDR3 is TGTGCCAGCAGTTCGACAGGGGGGTCGGGCTACACCTTC.

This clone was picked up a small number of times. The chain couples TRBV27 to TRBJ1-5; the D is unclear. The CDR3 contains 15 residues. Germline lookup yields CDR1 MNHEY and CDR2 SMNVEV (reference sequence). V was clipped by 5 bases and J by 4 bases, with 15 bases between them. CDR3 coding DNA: TGTGCCAGCAGTCCCCTGTCAGGTCCAAATCAGCCCCAGCATTTT. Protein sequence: CASSPLSGPNQPQHF.

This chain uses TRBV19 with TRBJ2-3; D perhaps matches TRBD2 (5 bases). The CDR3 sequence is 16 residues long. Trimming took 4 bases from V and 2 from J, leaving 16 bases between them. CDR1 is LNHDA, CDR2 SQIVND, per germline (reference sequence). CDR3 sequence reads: CASSKADLISTDTQYF. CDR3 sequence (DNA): TGTGCCAGTAGTAAAGCGGACCTAATTTCCACAGATACGCAGTATTTT.

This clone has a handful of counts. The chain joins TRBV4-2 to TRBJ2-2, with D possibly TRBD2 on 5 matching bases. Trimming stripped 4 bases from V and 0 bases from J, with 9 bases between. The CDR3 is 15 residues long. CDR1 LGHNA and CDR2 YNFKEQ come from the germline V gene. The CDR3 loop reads CASSPTRSNTGELFF. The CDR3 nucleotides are TGTGCCAGCAGCCCCACTAGATCGAACACCGGGGAGCTGTTTTTT.

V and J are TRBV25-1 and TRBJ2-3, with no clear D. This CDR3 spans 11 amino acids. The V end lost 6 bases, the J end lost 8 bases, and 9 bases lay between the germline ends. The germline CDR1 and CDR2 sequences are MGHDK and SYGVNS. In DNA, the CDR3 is TGTGCCAGCAGCCTCCCGGGTACGCAGTATTTT. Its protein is CASSLPGTQYF.

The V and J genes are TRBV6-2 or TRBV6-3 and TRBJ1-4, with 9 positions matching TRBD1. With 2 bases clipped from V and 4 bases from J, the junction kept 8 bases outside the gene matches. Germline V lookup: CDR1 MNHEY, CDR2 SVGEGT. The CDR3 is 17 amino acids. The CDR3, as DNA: TGTGCCAGCAGTTACCCTTCTACGGGACAGGGTAATGAAAAACTGTTTTTT. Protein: CASSYPSTGQGNEKLFF.

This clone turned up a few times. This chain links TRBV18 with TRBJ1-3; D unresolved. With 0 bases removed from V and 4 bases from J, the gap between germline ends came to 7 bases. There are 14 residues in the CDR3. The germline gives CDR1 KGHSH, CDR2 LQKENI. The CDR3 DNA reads TGTGCCAGCTCACCACCCACAGCCGGAAACACCATATATTTT. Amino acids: CASSPPTAGNTIYF.

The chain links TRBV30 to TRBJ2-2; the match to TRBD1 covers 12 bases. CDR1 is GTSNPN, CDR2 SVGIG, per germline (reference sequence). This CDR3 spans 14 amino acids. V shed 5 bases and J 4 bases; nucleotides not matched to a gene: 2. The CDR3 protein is CAWGDRGRTGELFF. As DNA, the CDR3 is TGTGCCTGGGGGGACAGGGGGCGCACCGGGGAGCTGTTTTTT.